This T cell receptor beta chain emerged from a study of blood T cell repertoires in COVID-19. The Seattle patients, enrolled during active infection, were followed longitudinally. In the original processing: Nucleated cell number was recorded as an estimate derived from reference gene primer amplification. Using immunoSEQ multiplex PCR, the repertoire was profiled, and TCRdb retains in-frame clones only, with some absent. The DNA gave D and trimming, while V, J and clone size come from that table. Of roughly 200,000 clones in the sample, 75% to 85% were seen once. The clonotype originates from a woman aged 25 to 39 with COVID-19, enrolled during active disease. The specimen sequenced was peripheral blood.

CDR3 in DNA: TGCAGCGTGGTAGACCCCCGGGCCACAGGGATAGAGACCCAGTACTTC. This gives the protein CSVVDPRATGIETQYF. The gene calls are TRBV29-1 and TRBJ2-5, with D tentatively TRBD1 (6 bases). Germline V gene data show CDR1 as SQVTM and CDR2 as ANQGSEA. The CDR3 consists of 16 residues. Trimming stripped 6 bases from V and 4 bases from J, with 24 bases between.